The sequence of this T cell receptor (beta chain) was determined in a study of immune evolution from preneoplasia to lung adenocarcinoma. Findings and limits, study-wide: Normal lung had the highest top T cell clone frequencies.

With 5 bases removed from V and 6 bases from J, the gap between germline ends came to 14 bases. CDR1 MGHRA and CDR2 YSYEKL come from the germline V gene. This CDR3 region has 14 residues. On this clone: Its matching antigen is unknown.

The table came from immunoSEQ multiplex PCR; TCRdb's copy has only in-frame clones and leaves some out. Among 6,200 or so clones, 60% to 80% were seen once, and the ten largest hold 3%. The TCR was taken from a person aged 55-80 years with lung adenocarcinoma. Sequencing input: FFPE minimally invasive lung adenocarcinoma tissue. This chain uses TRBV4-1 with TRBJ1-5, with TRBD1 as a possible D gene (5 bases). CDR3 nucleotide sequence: TGCGCCAGCAGCGGCGGGCAGGGCGGTCAGCCCCAGCATTTT. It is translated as CASSGGQGGQPQHF.